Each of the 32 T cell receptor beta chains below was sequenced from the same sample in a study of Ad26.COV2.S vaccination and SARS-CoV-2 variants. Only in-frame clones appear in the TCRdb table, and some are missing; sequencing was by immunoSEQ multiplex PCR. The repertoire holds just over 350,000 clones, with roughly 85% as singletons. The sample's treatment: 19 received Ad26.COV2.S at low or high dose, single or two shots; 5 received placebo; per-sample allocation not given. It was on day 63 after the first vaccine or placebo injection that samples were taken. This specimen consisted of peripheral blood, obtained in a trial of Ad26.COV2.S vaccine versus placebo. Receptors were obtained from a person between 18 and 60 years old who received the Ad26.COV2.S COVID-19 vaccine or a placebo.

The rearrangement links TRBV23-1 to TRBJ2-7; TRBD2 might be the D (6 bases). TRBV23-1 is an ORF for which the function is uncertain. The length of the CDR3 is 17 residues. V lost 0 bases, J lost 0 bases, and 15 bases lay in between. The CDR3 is CASSQSRRGTNSYEQYF. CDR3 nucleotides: TGCGCCAGCAGTCAATCGAGGCGGGGAACAAACTCCTACGAGCAGTACTTC.

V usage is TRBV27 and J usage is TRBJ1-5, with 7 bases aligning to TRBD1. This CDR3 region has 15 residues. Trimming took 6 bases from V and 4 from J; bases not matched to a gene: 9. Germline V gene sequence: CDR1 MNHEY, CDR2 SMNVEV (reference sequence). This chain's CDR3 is CASSRNRGQNQPQHF. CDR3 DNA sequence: TGTGCCAGCAGCCGAAACAGGGGACAAAATCAGCCCCAGCATTTT.

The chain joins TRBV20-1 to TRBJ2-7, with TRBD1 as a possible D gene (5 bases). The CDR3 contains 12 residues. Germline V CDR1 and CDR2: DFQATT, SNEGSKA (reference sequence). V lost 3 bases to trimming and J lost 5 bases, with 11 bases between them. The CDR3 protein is CSASRKGHEQYF. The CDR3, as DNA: TGCAGTGCTAGTAGGAAGGGGCACGAGCAGTACTTC.

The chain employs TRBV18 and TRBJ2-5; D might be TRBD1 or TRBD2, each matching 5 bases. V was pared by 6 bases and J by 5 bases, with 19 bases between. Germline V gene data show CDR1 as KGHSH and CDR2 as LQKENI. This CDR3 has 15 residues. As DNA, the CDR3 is TGTGCCAGCTCCCGATCGGGACGCCACGAGGAGACCCAGTACTTC. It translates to CASSRSGRHEETQYF. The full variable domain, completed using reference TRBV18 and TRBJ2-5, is NAGVMQNPRHLVRRRGQEARLRCSPMKGHSHVYWYRQLPEEGLKFMVYLQKENIIDESGMPKERFSAEFPKEGPSILRIQQVVRGDSAAYFCASSRSGRHEETQYFGPGTRLLVL.

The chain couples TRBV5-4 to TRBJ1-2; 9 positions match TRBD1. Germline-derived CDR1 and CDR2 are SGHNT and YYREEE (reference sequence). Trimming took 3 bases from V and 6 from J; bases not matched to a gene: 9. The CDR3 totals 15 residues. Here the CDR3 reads CASSSRDRDFDGYTF. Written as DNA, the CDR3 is TGTGCCAGCAGCTCCCGGGACAGGGACTTCGATGGCTACACCTTC. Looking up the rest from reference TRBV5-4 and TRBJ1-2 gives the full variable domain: ETGVTQSPTHLIKTRGQQVTLRCSSQSGHNTVSWYQQALGQGPQFIFQYYREEENGRGNFPPRFSGLQFPNYSSELNVNALELDDSALYLCASSSRDRDFDGYTFGSGTRLTVV.

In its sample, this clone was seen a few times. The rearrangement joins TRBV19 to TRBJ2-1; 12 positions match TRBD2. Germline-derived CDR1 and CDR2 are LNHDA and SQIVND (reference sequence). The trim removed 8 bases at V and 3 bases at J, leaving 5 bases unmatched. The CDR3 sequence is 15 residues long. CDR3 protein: CASSQLAGGYNEQFF. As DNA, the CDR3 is TGTGCCAGTTCTCAACTAGCGGGAGGCTACAATGAGCAGTTCTTC.

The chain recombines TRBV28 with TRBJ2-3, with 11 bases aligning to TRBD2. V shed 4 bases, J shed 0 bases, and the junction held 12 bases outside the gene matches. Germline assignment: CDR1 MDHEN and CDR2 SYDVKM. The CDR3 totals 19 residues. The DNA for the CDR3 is TGTGCCAGCAGTTCTTTCCCGGGACTAGCGGACACGAGCACAGATACGCAGTATTTT. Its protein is CASSSFPGLADTSTDTQYF.

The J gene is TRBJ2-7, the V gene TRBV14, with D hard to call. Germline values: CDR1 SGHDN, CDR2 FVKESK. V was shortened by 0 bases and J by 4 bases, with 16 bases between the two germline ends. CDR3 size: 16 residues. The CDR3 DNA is TGTGCCAGCAGCCAAGATTGGGGTACCGGGTCATACGAGCAGTACTTC. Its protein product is CASSQDWGTGSYEQYF. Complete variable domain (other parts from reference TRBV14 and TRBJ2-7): EAGVTQFPSHSVIEKGQTVTLRCDPISGHDNLYWYRRVMGKEIKFLLHFVKESKQDESGMPNNRFLAERTGGTYSTLKVQPAELEDSGVYFCASSQDWGTGSYEQYFGPGTRLTVT.

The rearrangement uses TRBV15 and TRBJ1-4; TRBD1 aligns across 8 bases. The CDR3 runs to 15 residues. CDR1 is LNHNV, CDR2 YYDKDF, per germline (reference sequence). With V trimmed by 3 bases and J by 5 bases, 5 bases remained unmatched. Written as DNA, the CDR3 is TGTGCCACCAGCAGCCGTCGACAGGGGAATGAAAAACTGTTTTTT. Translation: CATSSRRQGNEKLFF.

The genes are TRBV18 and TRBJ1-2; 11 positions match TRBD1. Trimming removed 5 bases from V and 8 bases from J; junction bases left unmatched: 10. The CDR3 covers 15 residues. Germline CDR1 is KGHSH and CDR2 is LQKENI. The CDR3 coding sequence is TGTGCCAGCTCAACAGGACAGGGGGCGCAAAGCGGCTACACCTTC. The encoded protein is CASSTGQGAQSGYTF. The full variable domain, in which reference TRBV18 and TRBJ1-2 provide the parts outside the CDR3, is NAGVMQNPRHLVRRRGQEARLRCSPMKGHSHVYWYRQLPEEGLKFMVYLQKENIIDESGMPKERFSAEFPKEGPSILRIQQVVRGDSAAYFCASSTGQGAQSGYTFGSGTRLTVV.

The CDR3 DNA reads TGTGCCAGCAGCCAAACCGGGACTAGCGATGAGCAGTTCTTC. Its translation is CASSQTGTSDEQFF. The V and J genes are TRBV9 and TRBJ2-1; 10 nucleotides agree with TRBD2. J lost 8 bases, V lost 4 bases, and 6 bases had no gene match. CDR1 is SGDLS, CDR2 YYNGEE, per germline. The CDR3 is 14 amino acids.

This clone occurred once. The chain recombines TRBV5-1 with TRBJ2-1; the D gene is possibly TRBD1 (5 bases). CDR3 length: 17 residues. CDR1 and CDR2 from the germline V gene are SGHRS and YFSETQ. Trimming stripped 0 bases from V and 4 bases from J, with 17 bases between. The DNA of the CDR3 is TGCGCCAGCAGCTTGGGTCCCCGAAAGGACACTTACAATGAGCAGTTCTTC. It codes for CASSLGPRKDTYNEQFF.

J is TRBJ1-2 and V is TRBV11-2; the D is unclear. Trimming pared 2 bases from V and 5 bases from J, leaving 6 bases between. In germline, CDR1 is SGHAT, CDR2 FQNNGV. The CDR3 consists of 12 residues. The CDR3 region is CASSLSGYGYTF. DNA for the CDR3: TGTGCCAGCAGCTTAAGTGGTTATGGCTACACCTTC.

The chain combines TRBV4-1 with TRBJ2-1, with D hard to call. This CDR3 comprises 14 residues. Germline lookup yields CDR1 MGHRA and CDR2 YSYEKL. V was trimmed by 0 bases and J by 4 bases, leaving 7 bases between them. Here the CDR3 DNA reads TGCGCCAGCAGCCAAGATGTGCGGTACAATGAGCAGTTCTTC. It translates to CASSQDVRYNEQFF.

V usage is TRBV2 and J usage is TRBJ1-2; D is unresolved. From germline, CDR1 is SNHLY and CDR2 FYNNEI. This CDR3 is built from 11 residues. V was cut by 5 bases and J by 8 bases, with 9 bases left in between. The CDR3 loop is CASSMEFGYTF. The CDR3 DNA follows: TGTGCCAGCAGTATGGAGTTCGGCTACACCTTC.

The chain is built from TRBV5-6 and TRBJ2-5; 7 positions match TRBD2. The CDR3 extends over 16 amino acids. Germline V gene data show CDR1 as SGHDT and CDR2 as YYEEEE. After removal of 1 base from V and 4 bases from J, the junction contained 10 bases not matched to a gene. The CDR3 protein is CASSLWGRANGETQYF. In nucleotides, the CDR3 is TGTGCCAGCAGCTTGTGGGGGAGGGCGAATGGAGAGACCCAGTACTTC.

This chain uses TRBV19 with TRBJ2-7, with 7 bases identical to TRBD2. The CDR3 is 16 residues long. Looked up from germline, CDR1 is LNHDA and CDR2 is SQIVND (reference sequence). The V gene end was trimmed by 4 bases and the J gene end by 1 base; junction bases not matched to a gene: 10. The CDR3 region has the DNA TGTGCCAGTAGTAAATTTGTGGCGGGAGAATCCTACGAGCAGTACTTC. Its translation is CASSKFVAGESYEQYF.

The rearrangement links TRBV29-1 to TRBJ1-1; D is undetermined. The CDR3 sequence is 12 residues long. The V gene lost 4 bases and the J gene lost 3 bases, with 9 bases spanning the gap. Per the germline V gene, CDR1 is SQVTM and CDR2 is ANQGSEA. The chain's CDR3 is CSVAAAYTEAFF. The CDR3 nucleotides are TGCAGCGTTGCTGCGGCGTACACTGAAGCTTTCTTT. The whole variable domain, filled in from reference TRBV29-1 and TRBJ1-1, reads SAVISQKPSRDICQRGTSLTIQCQVDSQVTMMFWYRQQPGQSLTLIATANQGSEATYESGFVIDKFPISRPNLTFSTLTVSNMSPEDSSIYLCSVAAAYTEAFFGQGTRLTVV.

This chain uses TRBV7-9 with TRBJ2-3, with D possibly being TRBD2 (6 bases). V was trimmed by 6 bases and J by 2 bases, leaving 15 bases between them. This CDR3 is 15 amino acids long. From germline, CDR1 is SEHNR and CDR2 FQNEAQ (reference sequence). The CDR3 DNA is TGTGCCAGCAGTCTGGACGGGGGTAACACAGATACGCAGTATTTT. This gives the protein CASSLDGGNTDTQYF.

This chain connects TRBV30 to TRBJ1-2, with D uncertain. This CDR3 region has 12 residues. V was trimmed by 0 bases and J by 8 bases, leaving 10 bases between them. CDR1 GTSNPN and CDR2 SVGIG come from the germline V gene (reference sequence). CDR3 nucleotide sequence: TGTGCCTGGAGTGTACCATTAGGGGGCTACACCTTC. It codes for CAWSVPLGGYTF.

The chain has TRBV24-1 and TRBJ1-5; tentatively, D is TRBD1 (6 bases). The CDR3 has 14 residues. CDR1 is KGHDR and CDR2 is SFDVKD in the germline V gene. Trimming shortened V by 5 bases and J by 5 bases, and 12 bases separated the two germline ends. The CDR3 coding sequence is TGTGCCACCAGTGCAGGGGAAGGTGATCAGCCCCAGCATTTT. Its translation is CATSAGEGDQPQHF.

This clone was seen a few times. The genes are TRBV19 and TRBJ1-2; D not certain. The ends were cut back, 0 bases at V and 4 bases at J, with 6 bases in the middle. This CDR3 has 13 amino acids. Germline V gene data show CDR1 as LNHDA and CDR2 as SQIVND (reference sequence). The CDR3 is CASSIETGYGYTF. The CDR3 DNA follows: TGTGCCAGTAGTATAGAGACGGGCTATGGCTACACCTTC.

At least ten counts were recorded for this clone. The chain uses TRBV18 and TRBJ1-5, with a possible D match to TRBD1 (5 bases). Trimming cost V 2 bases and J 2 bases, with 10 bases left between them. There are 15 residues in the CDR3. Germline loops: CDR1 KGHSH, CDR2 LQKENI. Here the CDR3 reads CASSPDSSGNQPQHF. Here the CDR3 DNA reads TGTGCCAGCTCACCAGACAGTTCCGGCAATCAGCCCCAGCATTTT.

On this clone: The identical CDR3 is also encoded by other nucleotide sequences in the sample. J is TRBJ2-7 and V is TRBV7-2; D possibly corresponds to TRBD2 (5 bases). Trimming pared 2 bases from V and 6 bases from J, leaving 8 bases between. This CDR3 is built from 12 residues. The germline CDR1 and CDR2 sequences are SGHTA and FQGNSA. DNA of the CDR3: TGTGCCAGCAGCTTAAGAGGGAGCGAGCAGTACTTC. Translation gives CASSLRGSEQYF.

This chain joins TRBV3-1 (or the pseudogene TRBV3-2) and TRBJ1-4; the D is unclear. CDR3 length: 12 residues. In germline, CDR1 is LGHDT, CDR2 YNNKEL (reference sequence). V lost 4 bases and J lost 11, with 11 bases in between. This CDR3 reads CASSPSDQKLFF. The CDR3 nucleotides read TGTGCCAGCAGCCCCAGTGATCAGAAACTGTTTTTT.

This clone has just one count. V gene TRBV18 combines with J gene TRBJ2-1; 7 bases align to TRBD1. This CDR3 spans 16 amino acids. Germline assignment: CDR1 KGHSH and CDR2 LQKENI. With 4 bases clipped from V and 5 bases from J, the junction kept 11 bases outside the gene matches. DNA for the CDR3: TGTGCCAGCTCACAATTGTTGGGGACAGCCAACAATGAGCAGTTCTTC. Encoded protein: CASSQLLGTANNEQFF.

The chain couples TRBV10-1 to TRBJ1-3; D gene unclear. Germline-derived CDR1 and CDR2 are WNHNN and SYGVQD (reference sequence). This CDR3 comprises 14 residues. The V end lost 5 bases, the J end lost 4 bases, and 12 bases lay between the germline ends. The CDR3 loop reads CASSPDRQGNTIYF. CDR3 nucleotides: TGCGCCAGCAGTCCGGATAGACAAGGAAACACCATATATTTT.

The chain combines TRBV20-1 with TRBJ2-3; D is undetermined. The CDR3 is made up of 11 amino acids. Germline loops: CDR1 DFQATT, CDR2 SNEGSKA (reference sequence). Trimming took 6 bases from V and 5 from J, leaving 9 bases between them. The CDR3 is CSAPRLDTQYF. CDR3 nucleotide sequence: TGCAGTGCCCCTAGACTAGATACGCAGTATTTT.

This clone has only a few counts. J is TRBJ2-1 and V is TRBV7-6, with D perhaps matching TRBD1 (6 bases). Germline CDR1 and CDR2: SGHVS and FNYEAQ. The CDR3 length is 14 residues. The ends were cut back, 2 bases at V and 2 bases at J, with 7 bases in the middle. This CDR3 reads CASSLRDTYNEQFF. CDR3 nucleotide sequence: TGTGCCAGCAGCTTACGGGACACCTACAATGAGCAGTTCTTC.

This CDR3 reads CASSLYGRYNEQFF. In DNA, the CDR3 is TGTGCCAGCAGTTTATATGGCAGATACAATGAGCAGTTCTTC. V and J are TRBV27 and TRBJ2-1; D ambiguous. V lost 1 base and J 4 bases, leaving 8 bases between the germline ends. CDR3 length: 14 amino acids. In germline, CDR1 is MNHEY, CDR2 SMNVEV (reference sequence).

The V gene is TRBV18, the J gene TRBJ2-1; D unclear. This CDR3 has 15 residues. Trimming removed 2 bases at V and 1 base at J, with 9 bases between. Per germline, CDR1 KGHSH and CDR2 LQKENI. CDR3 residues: CASSPAVGSYNEQFF. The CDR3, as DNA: TGTGCCAGCTCACCAGCTGTGGGTTCCTACAATGAGCAGTTCTTC.

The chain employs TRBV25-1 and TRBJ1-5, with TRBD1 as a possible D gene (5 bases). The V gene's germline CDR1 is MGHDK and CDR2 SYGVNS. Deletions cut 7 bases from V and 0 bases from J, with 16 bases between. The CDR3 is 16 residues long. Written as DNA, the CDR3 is TGTGCCAGCACCGCAGGGACGGGGGATAGCAATCAGCCCCAGCATTTT. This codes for CASTAGTGDSNQPQHF.